This TCR beta chain stems from a study of siplizumab effects on memory and regulatory T cells. Study-level findings and limits: Siplizumab significantly decreased alloreactive sequences from unstimulated CD4+ memory cells.

This CDR3 is built from 15 residues. Per the germline V gene, CDR1 is SGHAT and CDR2 is FQNNGV. Trimming stripped 1 base from V and 4 bases from J, with 13 bases between. On this clone: Its antigen is unidentified.

Per sample, roughly 94,000 TCR templates underwent assay. Sequencing used immunoSEQ multiplex PCR; TCRdb keeps in-frame clones, though not all of them. The sample has 50,000 to 55,000 clones; approximately 93% are singletons. The J gene is TRBJ2-5, the V gene TRBV11-2; perhaps TRBD1 as D (6 bases). Sequences were obtained from CD8+ T cells sorted from blood. This clonotype was sampled from a human donor in good health. CDR3 loop: CASSLVYRDTETQYF. The CDR3 DNA is TGTGCCAGCAGCTTAGTATACAGGGACACAGAGACCCAGTACTTC.